This is a list of T cell receptor beta chains from one sample in a study of beta chain features in type 1 diabetes. Here immunoSEQ multiplex PCR was the method, and the copy in TCRdb shows in-frame clones only, minus some. This table holds just under 150,000 clones, approximately 13% found once. The sample was central memory CD4+ T cells from blood. The receptor set was obtained from a man between 18 and 29 years old with type 1 diabetes. Both conserved end residues are part of each CDR3. D genes are given only for firm matches.

v_gene	d_gene	j_gene	CDR3aa
TRBV7-9	-	TRBJ1-2	CASSPLARDGYTF
TRBV11-2	TRBD2	TRBJ2-1	CASSFSSGGRDEQFF
TRBV19	-	TRBJ2-3	CASSIRYSDTQYF
TRBV9	TRBD2	TRBJ2-5	CASSAFSGGGRETQYF
TRBV27	TRBD2	TRBJ2-3	CASSPLAGGPTDTQYF
TRBV2	-	TRBJ2-6	CASRPSGANVLTF
TRBV15	-	TRBJ2-2	CATSTSRNTGELFF
TRBV9	-	TRBJ2-3	CASSVRRGGTDTQYF
TRBV28	-	TRBJ1-5	CASGWMGNQPQHF
TRBV6-5	-	TRBJ2-1	CASSYRGSPYNEQFF
TRBV9	-	TRBJ1-5	CASSVEPEQPQHF
TRBV6-1	-	TRBJ2-6	CASSETWSANVLTF
TRBV18	-	TRBJ1-3	CASSPSVSGNTIYF
TRBV19	-	TRBJ2-5	CASSIGSGGQTQYF
TRBV30	TRBD1	TRBJ1-1	CARDWAGGTEAFF
TRBV11-2	TRBD2	TRBJ2-3	CASRPGLAGSADTQYF
TRBV28	-	TRBJ2-3	CASSGETDTQYF
TRBV7-2	TRBD2	TRBJ2-5	CASSSNSGSRETQYF